These 16 T cell receptor beta chains were all obtained from the same sample, sequenced in a study of blood T cell repertoires in COVID-19 (TCRdb year 2020). Libraries came from the immunoSEQ multiplex PCR assay. The table comes from immuneACCESS by way of TCRdb, which keeps in-frame sequences with V and J called. Part of the clones is missing from these tables; in studies checked, under half for an unresolved V gene and the rest for unknown reasons. Present in this sample are about 120,000 clones, approximately 90% of which were seen just once. Around 4.2% of the sample is held by the ten biggest clonotypes. Source material: peripheral blood. These receptors were taken from a man between 60 and 75 years old with COVID-19, enrolled during active disease.

V usage is TRBV7-8 and J usage is TRBJ1-5; D is ambiguous. Trimming stripped 1 base from V and 0 bases from J, with 10 bases between. The CDR3 loop spans 16 amino acids. The germline V gene encodes CDR1 SGHVS and CDR2 FQNEAQ. Here the CDR3 reads CASSLGGRLSNQPQHF. CDR3 in DNA: TGTGCCAGCAGCTTAGGTGGCAGGCTTAGCAATCAGCCCCAGCATTTT.

The rearrangement uses TRBV4-1 and TRBJ2-1; a weak D match, TRBD2 (5 bases). Deletions cut 4 bases from V and 4 bases from J, with 14 bases between. Germline assignment: CDR1 MGHRA and CDR2 YSYEKL. The CDR3 is made up of 15 amino acids. CDR3 bases: TGCGCCAGCAGCCGAGTGGGAGCCGAATACAATGAGCAGTTCTTC. Translated, it gives CASSRVGAEYNEQFF.

The chain employs TRBV19 and TRBJ1-3; D is undetermined. CDR3 length: 15 residues. Trimming took off 1 base at V and 0 bases at J, with 7 bases between the two ends. Germline CDR1 LNHDA, CDR2 SQIVND (reference sequence). The DNA of the CDR3 is TGTGCCAGTAGTATAGGTCTATCCTCTGGAAACACCATATATTTT. As protein: CASSIGLSSGNTIYF.

The CDR3 bases are TGTGCCAGTAGTATCCCCGGGACTAACTATGGCTACACCTTC. Its protein is CASSIPGTNYGYTF. The gene calls are TRBV19 and TRBJ1-2; unclear D gene. Trimming shortened V by 3 bases and J by 0 bases, and 8 bases separated the two germline ends. CDR1 LNHDA and CDR2 SQIVND come from the germline V gene (reference sequence). The CDR3 is 14 amino acids.

This sequence joins TRBV7-9 and TRBJ1-3; the D gene is possibly TRBD1 (5 bases). The CDR3 is 16 residues long. V was clipped by 5 bases and J by 4 bases, with 18 bases between them. Germline V gene data show CDR1 as SEHNR and CDR2 as FQNEAQ (reference sequence). CDR3 in DNA: TGTGCCAGCAGCCCCCGGGGGAGGATTGGAGGAAACACCATATATTTT. Amino acid sequence: CASSPRGRIGGNTIYF.

This clone was observed a few times. V is TRBV9 and J is TRBJ2-7, with 9 bases matching TRBD2. CDR1 and CDR2 (germline): SGDLS, YYNGEE. V was pared by 0 bases and J by 2 bases, with 6 bases of the junction left unmatched. CDR3 length: 16 residues. The DNA of the CDR3 is TGTGCCAGCAGCGTAGAAATGGCTAGCGGGACCTACGAGCAGTACTTC. It yields the protein CASSVEMASGTYEQYF.

The chain carries TRBV15 and TRBJ1-1; the match to TRBD1 covers 9 bases. J lost 0 bases, V lost 3 bases, and 11 bases had no gene match. CDR1 is LNHNV, CDR2 YYDKDF, per germline (reference sequence). The length of the CDR3 is 18 residues. The DNA of the CDR3 is TGTGCCACCAGCAGGGGAATAACAGGGGGCGGAATGAACACTGAAGCTTTCTTT. This translates into CATSRGITGGGMNTEAFF.

The chain has TRBV3-1 (or the pseudogene TRBV3-2) and TRBJ2-5; D gene ambiguous. This CDR3 contains 19 residues. V was trimmed by 0 bases and J by 5 bases, leaving 25 bases between them. The germline V gene encodes CDR1 LGHDT and CDR2 YNNKEL (reference sequence). CDR3: CASSQDGRQALFNGETQYF. The DNA of the CDR3 is TGTGCCAGCAGCCAAGATGGAAGGCAGGCCCTATTCAATGGTGAGACCCAGTACTTC.

V gene TRBV18 combines with J gene TRBJ1-3; D unresolved. The germline CDR1 and CDR2 sequences are KGHSH and LQKENI. With 3 bases removed from V and 0 bases from J, the gap between germline ends came to 9 bases. This CDR3 has 15 residues. The CDR3 here is CASSPREGSGNTIYF. DNA for the CDR3: TGTGCCAGCTCACCTCGGGAAGGCTCTGGAAACACCATATATTTT. Supplemented by reference TRBV18 and TRBJ1-3, the full variable domain reads NAGVMQNPRHLVRRRGQEARLRCSPMKGHSHVYWYRQLPEEGLKFMVYLQKENIIDESGMPKERFSAEFPKEGPSILRIQQVVRGDSAAYFCASSPREGSGNTIYFGEGSWLTVV.

This sequence joins TRBV29-1 and TRBJ2-3; TRBD2 is a possible D gene (6 bases). This CDR3 region has 16 residues. Germline V gene sequence: CDR1 SQVTM, CDR2 ANQGSEA. V dropped 2 bases and J dropped 5 bases, with 20 bases sitting between them. This chain's CDR3 is CSVEPPGRLEGDTQYF. The CDR3 DNA reads TGCAGCGTTGAACCGCCGGGACGGTTGGAGGGAGATACGCAGTATTTT.

This chain connects TRBV19 to TRBJ2-1; D remains unclear. V was clipped by 5 bases and J by 8 bases, with 13 bases between them. The CDR3 covers 13 residues. The V gene's germline CDR1 is LNHDA and CDR2 SQIVND (reference sequence). The DNA of the CDR3 is TGTGCCAGTAGTCTACTTTCGGCGGATGAGCAGTTCTTC. This encodes CASSLLSADEQFF.

The rearrangement uses TRBV3-1 (or the pseudogene TRBV3-2) and TRBJ1-6; TRBD1 aligns across 8 bases. CDR1 is LGHDT and CDR2 is YNNKEL in the germline V gene (reference sequence). This CDR3 is 16 amino acids long. Germline trimming cut 5 bases from V and 6 bases from J; bases unmatched to any gene: 9. The DNA for the CDR3 is TGTGCCAGCAGCTCTGTACACAGGGGGAGTAATTCACCCCTCCACTTT. Translated: CASSSVHRGSNSPLHF.

Regarding this clone: The sample has other DNA sequences that encode this CDR3 too. This chain joins TRBV15 and TRBJ1-5; D uncertain. The V end lost 0 bases, the J end lost 4 bases, and 4 bases lay between the germline ends. The CDR3 runs to 13 residues. Germline V gene sequence: CDR1 LNHNV, CDR2 YYDKDF (reference sequence). The CDR3 sequence: CATSRDQNQPQHF. The CDR3 DNA reads TGTGCCACCAGCAGAGATCAGAATCAGCCCCAGCATTTT.

This sequence joins TRBV4-3 and TRBJ2-2; 7 nucleotides align to TRBD1. The CDR3 sequence is 14 residues long. Germline lookup yields CDR1 LGHNA and CDR2 YSLEER. Trimming at V came to 4 bases and at J to 8 bases, leaving 7 bases not matched to a gene. The CDR3 region is CASSPQGLGGELFF. The CDR3 DNA reads as TGCGCCAGCAGCCCACAGGGGCTAGGAGGGGAGCTGTTTTTT.

The chain combines TRBV9 with TRBJ1-5, with D perhaps matching TRBD1 (5 bases). V lost 4 bases to trimming and J lost 4 bases, with 15 bases between them. The CDR3 runs to 15 residues. From germline, CDR1 is SGDLS and CDR2 YYNGEE. Here the CDR3 DNA reads TGTGCCAGCAGCCAGGGAGGCCAGGGTAATCAGCCCCAGCATTTT. Protein product: CASSQGGQGNQPQHF.

V gene TRBV15 combines with J gene TRBJ2-7, with TRBD2 as a possible D gene (6 bases). CDR1 and CDR2 from the germline V gene are LNHNV and YYDKDF (reference sequence). The CDR3 spans 14 residues. The ends were cut back, 0 bases at V and 4 bases at J, with 10 bases in the middle. This chain's CDR3 is CATSRDAGGYEQYF. Here the CDR3 DNA reads TGTGCCACCAGCAGAGATGCCGGAGGGTACGAGCAGTACTTC. Drawing the rest from reference TRBV15 and TRBJ2-7, the complete variable domain is DAMVIQNPRYQVTQFGKPVTLSCSQTLNHNVMYWYQQKSSQAPKLLFHYYDKDFNNEADTPDNFQSRRPNTSFCFLDIRSPGLGDTAMYLCATSRDAGGYEQYFGPGTRLTVT.